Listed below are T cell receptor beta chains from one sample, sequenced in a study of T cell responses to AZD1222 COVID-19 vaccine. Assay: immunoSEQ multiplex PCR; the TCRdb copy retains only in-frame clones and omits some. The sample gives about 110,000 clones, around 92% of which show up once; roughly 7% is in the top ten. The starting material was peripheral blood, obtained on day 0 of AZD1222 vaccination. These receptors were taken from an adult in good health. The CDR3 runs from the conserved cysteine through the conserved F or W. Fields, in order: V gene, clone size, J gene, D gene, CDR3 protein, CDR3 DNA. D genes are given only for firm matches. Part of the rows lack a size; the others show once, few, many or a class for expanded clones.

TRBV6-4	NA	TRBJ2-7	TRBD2	CAMPGEGASGPRPNEQYF	TGTGCCATGCCAGGGGAAGGGGCTAGCGGGCCCCGACCCAACGAGCAGTACTTC
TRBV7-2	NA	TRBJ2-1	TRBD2	CASSKGLAGEEQFF	TGTGCCAGCAGCAAAGGACTAGCGGGAGAAGAGCAGTTCTTC
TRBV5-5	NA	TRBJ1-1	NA	CASSPAVSLGAFF	TGTGCCAGCAGCCCCGCCGTCTCACTTGGAGCTTTCTTT
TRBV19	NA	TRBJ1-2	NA	CASSIDQTGFGYGYTF	TGTGCCAGTAGTATAGATCAAACGGGATTTGGCTATGGCTACACCTTC
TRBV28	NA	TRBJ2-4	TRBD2	CASSFLGGGTDIQYF	TGTGCCAGCAGTTTTCTCGGCGGGGGTACGGACATTCAGTACTTC
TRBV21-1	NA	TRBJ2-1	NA	CASSKRPETSGILGNEQFF	TGTGCCAGCAGCAAACGGCCGGAGACTAGCGGGATATTGGGAAATGAGCAGTTCTTC
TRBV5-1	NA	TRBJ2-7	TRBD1	CASSWEVGQGPYEQYF	TGCGCCAGCAGCTGGGAAGTTGGACAGGGGCCCTACGAGCAGTACTTC
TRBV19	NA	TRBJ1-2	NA	CASSDGTFYGYTF	TGTGCCAGTAGTGACGGGACATTTTATGGCTACACCTTC
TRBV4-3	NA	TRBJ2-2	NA	CASSQGAAGTTGELFF	TGCGCCAGCAGCCAGGGGGCAGCAGGGACTACCGGGGAGCTGTTTTTT
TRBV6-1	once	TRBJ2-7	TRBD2	CASSEGPSGVYEQYF	TGTGCCAGCAGTGAAGGTCCTAGCGGGGTTTACGAGCAGTACTTC
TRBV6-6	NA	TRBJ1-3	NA	CASSYNPGNTIYF	TGTGCCAGCAGTTATAATCCTGGAAACACCATATATTTT
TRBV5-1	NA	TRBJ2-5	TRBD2	CASSLGASGAQETQYF	TGCGCCAGCAGCTTGGGGGCTAGCGGGGCGCAAGAGACCCAGTACTTC
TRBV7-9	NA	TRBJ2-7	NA	CASSLSQALEQYF	TGTGCCAGCAGCTTATCGCAGGCCCTCGAGCAGTACTTC
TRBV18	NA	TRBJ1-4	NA	CASSPQPTGVQEKLFF	TGTGCCAGCTCACCACAACCGACAGGAGTCCAGGAAAAACTGTTTTTT
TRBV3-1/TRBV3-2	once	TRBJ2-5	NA	CASSQDLRVHTETQYF	TGTGCCAGCAGCCAAGATTTAAGGGTCCATACAGAGACCCAGTACTTC
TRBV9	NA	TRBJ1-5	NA	CASSASGDSNQPQHF	TGTGCCAGCAGCGCCTCTGGTGATAGCAATCAGCCCCAGCATTTT
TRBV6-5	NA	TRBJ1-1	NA	CASRQTVNTEAFF	TGTGCCAGCAGGCAAACAGTGAACACTGAAGCTTTCTTT
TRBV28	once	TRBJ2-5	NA	CASSLPPGARLETQYF	TGTGCCAGCAGTCTCCCTCCCGGGGCCAGACTCGAGACCCAGTACTTC
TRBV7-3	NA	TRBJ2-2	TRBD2	CASSPRTSGSSGELFF	TGTGCCAGCAGCCCCCGGACTAGCGGGAGTTCCGGGGAGCTGTTTTTT
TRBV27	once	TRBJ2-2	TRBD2	CASSFLVGRAFEELFF	TGTGCCAGCAGTTTCCTCGTGGGGAGGGCTTTTGAGGAGCTGTTTTTT
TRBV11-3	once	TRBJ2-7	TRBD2	CASSTGLAGAEQYF	TGTGCCAGCAGCACTGGACTAGCGGGAGCCGAGCAGTACTTC
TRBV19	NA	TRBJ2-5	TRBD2	CASSIVSSGGETQYF	TGTGCCAGTAGTATAGTGAGTAGCGGGGGAGAGACCCAGTACTTC
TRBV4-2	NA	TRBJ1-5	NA	CASSPAPPGNQPQHF	TGTGCCAGCAGCCCTGCCCCCCCAGGCAATCAGCCCCAGCATTTT
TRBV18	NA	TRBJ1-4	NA	CASSPPSGINEKLFF	TGTGCCAGCTCACCACCGTCGGGCATTAATGAAAAACTGTTTTTT
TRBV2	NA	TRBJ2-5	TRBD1	CASSEAPTGGVETQYF	TGTGCCAGCAGTGAAGCGCCGACAGGGGGCGTAGAGACCCAGTACTTC
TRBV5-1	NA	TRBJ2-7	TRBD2	CASSLAGGAEYEQYF	TGCGCCAGCAGCTTGGCCGGGGGGGCAGAATACGAGCAGTACTTC
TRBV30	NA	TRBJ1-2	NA	CAWSRQARAPYGYTF	TGTGCCTGGAGTCGACAGGCGCGGGCTCCATACGGCTACACCTTC
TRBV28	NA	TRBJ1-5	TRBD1	CASNGPTGEDSNQPQHF	TGTGCCAGCAACGGACCCACAGGGGAGGATAGCAATCAGCCCCAGCATTTT
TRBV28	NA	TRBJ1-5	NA	CASSLVMVSQPQHF	TGTGCCAGCAGTTTGGTGATGGTCAGTCAGCCCCAGCATTTT
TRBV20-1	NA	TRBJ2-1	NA	CSALGYNEQFF	TGCAGTGCTTTAGGGTACAATGAGCAGTTCTTC
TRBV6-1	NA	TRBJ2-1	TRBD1	CASSEPGQGENEQFF	TGTGCCAGCAGTGAGCCGGGACAGGGGGAAAATGAGCAGTTCTTC
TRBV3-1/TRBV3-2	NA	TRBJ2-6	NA	CASSPAGTLNSGANVLTF	TGTGCCAGCAGCCCCGCAGGGACCCTAAACTCTGGGGCCAACGTCCTGACTTTC
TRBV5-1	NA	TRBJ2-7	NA	CASSLRVSYEQYF	TGCGCCAGCAGCTTGAGGGTCTCCTACGAGCAGTACTTC
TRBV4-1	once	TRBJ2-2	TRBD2	CASSQDPTSGTGELFF	TGCGCCAGCAGCCAAGACCCCACTAGCGGAACCGGGGAGCTGTTTTTT
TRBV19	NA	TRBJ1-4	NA	CASSIGSYGEKLFF	TGTGCCAGTAGTATTGGCAGTTATGGGGAAAAACTGTTTTTT
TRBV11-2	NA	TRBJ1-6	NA	CASSLLDSPLHF	TGTGCCAGCAGCTTATTGGATTCACCCCTCCACTTT
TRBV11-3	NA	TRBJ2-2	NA	CASRLGGLETGELFF	TGTGCCAGCAGGCTGGGGGGACTGGAGACCGGGGAGCTGTTTTTT
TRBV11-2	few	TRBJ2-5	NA	CASSLAHQETQYF	TGTGCCAGCAGCTTAGCGCACCAAGAGACCCAGTACTTC
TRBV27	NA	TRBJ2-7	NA	CASSSTLAGREQYF	TGTGCCAGCAGTTCTACCCTGGCAGGAAGAGAGCAGTACTTC
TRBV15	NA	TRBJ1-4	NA	CGTGWGGLRRNEKLFF	TGTGGCACCGGTTGGGGGGGCCTAAGACGAAATGAAAAACTGTTTTTT
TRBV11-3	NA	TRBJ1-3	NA	CASSYSGNTIYF	TGTGCCAGCAGTTACTCCGGAAACACCATATATTTT
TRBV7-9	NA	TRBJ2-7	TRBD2	CASSLPGRGSYEQYF	TGTGCCAGCAGCTTACCCGGGCGGGGGTCCTACGAGCAGTACTTC
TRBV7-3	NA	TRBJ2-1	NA	CASSPSASSYNEQFF	TGTGCCAGCAGCCCCAGCGCGAGCTCCTACAATGAGCAGTTCTTC
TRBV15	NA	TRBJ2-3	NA	CATSRDSITADTQYF	TGTGCCACCAGCAGAGATAGTATAACGGCAGATACGCAGTATTTT
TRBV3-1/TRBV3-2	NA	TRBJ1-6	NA	CASSSRHLRSPLHF	TGTGCCAGCAGCTCACGACATTTAAGGTCACCCCTCCACTTT
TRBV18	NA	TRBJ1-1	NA	CASSPQGEQGEAFF	TGTGCCAGCTCACCACAAGGGGAACAGGGTGAAGCTTTCTTT
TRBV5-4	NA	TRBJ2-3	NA	CASSLAAGATDTQYF	TGTGCCAGCAGCTTGGCGGCAGGGGCCACAGATACGCAGTATTTT
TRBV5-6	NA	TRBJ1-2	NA	CASSPELQGLTGYTF	TGTGCCAGCAGCCCGGAGTTGCAGGGCTTGACGGGCTACACCTTC
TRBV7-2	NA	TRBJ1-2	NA	CASSISVSGYGYTF	TGTGCCAGCAGCATCAGCGTGTCGGGCTATGGCTACACCTTC
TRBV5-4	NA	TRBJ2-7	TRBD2	CASSSWTSGTSYEQYF	TGTGCCAGCAGCTCTTGGACTAGCGGCACCTCCTACGAGCAGTACTTC
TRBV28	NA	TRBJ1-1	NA	CASSLRGAWAEAFF	TGTGCCAGCAGTTTACGCGGGGCTTGGGCTGAAGCTTTCTTT
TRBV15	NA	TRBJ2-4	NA	CATSRAQDRRDIQYF	TGTGCCACCAGCAGAGCACAGGACAGAAGAGACATTCAGTACTTC
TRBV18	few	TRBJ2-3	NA	CASSPGQLGTDTQYF	TGTGCCAGCTCACCAGGGCAGCTGGGCACAGATACGCAGTATTTT
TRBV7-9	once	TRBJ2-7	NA	CASSLLGDEQYF	TGTGCCAGCAGCTTACTGGGCGACGAGCAGTACTTC
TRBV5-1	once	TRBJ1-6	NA	CASSLSPNSPLHF	TGCGCCAGCAGCTTAAGCCCTAATTCACCCCTCCACTTT
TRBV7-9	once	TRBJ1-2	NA	CASSSQGRTISNYGYTF	TGTGCCAGCAGCTCCCAGGGGCGGACAATCTCTAACTATGGCTACACCTTC
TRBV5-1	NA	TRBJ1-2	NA	CASSTEGQFYGYTF	TGCGCCAGCAGCACAGAAGGGCAGTTCTATGGCTACACCTTC
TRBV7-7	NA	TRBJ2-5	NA	CASSRSGSGETQYF	TGTGCCAGCAGCCGCAGTGGGTCAGGAGAGACCCAGTACTTC
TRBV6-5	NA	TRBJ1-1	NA	CASSYGALRDHTEAFF	TGTGCCAGCAGTTACGGGGCCCTTCGTGACCACACTGAAGCTTTCTTT